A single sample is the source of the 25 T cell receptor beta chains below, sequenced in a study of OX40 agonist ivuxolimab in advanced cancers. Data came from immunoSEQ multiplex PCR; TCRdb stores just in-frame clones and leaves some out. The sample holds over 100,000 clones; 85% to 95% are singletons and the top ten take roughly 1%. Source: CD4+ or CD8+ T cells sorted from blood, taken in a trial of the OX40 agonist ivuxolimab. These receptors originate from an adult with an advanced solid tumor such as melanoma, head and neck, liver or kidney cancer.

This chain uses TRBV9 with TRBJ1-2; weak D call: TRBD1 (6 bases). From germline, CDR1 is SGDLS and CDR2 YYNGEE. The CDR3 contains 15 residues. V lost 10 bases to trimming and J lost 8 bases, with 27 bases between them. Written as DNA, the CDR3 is TGTGCCCGCCACTTGGTCAGGGGCATAGGAGGCGGCTACACCTTC. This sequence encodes CARHLVRGIGGGYTF.

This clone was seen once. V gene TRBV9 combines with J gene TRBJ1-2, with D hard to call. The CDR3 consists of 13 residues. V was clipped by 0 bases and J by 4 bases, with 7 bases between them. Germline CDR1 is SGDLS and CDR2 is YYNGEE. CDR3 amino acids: CASSVDWAYGYTF. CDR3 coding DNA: TGTGCCAGCAGCGTAGACTGGGCCTATGGCTACACCTTC.

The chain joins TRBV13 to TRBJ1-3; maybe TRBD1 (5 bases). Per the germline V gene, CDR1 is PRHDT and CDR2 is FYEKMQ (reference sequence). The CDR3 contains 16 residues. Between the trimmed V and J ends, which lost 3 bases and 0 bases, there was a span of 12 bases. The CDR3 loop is CASSFYPDTSGNTIYF. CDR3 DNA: TGTGCCAGCAGCTTCTACCCGGACACCTCTGGAAACACCATATATTTT.

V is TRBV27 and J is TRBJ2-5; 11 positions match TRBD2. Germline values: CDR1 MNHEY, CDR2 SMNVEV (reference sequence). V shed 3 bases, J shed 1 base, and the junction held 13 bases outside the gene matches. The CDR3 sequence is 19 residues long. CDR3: CASSFYPPGLAAFQETQYF. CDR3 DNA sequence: TGTGCCAGCAGTTTCTACCCACCGGGACTAGCGGCCTTCCAAGAGACCCAGTACTTC.

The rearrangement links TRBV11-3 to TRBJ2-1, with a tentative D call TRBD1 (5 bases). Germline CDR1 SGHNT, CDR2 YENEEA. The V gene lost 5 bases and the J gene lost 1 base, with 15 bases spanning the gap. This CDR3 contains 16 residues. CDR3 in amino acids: CASSPQGPGSYNEQFF. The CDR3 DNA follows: TGTGCCAGCAGCCCCCAAGGCCCAGGGTCCTACAATGAGCAGTTCTTC.

CDR3 nucleotide sequence: TGTGCCAGCAGCAAAAGAAAGCCGGGTATCGCCAAAAACATTCAGTACTTC. This encodes CASSKRKPGIAKNIQYF. The rearrangement joins TRBV21-1 to TRBJ2-4; the DNA was not used to check the table's D call, TRBD2. TRBV21-1 is a pseudogene locus. This CDR3 is built from 17 residues.

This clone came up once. DNA for the CDR3: TGTGCCAGCAGGTCCTTTGGGACGATGGACAGGGAAGGAAACACCATATATTTT. This gives the protein CASRSFGTMDREGNTIYF. The J gene is TRBJ1-3, the V gene TRBV7-2, with 8 bases that match TRBD1. The CDR3 sequence is 18 residues long. Germline V gene sequence: CDR1 SGHTA, CDR2 FQGNSA. With 6 bases clipped from V and 4 bases from J, the junction kept 17 bases outside the gene matches. The full variable domain, in which reference TRBV7-2 and TRBJ1-3 provide the parts outside the CDR3, is GAGVSQSPSNKVTEKGKDVELRCDPISGHTALYWYRQSLGQGLEFLIYFQGNSAPDKSGLPSDRFSAERTGGSVSTLTIQRTQQEDSAVYLCASRSFGTMDREGNTIYFGEGSWLTVV.

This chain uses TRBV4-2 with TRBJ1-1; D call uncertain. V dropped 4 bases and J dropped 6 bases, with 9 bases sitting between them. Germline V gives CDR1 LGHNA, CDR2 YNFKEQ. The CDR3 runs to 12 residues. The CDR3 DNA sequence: TGTGCCAGCAGCCCCTATGGTTCTGAAGCTTTCTTT. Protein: CASSPYGSEAFF.

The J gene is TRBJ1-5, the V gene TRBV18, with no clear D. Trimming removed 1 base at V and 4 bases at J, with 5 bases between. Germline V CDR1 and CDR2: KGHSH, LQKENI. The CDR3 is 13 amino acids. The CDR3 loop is CASSPQTNQPQHF. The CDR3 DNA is TGTGCCAGCTCACCACAGACAAATCAGCCCCAGCATTTT.

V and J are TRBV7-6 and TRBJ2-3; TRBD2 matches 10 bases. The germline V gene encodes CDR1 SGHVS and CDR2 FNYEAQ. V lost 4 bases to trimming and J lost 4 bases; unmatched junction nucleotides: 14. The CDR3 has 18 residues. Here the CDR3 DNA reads TGTGCCAGCAGCTCAACCCGTCCTAGCGGGAGTTTTGCAGATACGCAGTATTTT. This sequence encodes CASSSTRPSGSFADTQYF.

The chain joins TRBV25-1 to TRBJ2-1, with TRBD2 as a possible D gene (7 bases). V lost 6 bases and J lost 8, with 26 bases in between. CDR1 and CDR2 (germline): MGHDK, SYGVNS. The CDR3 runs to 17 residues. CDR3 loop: CASSRGGGLGFRDEQFF. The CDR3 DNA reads TGTGCCAGCAGCCGAGGGGGGGGGTTAGGATTCAGGGATGAGCAGTTCTTC.

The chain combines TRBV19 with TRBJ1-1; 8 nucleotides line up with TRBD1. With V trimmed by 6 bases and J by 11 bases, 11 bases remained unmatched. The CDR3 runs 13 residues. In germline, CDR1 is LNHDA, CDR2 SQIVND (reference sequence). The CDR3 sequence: CASSPPGTGLAFF. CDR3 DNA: TGTGCCAGTAGCCCCCCCGGGACAGGTCTCGCTTTCTTT.

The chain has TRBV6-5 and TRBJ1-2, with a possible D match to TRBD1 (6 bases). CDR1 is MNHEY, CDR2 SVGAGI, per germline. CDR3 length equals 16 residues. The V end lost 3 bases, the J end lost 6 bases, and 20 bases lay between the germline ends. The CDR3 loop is CASSYSGGRGGDGYTF. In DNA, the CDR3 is TGTGCCAGCAGTTATAGCGGGGGCAGGGGAGGTGATGGCTACACCTTC.

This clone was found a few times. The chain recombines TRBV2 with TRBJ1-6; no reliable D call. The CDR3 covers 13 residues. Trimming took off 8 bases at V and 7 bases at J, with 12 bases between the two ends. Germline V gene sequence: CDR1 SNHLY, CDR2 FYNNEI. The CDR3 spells CASCRAENSPLHF. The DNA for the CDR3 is TGTGCCAGCTGCCGGGCGGAAAATTCACCCCTCCACTTT. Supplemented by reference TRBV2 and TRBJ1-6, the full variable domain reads EPEVTQTPSHQVTQMGQEVILRCVPISNHLYFYWYRQILGQKVEFLVSFYNNEISEKSEIFDDQFSVERPDGSNFTLKIRSTKLEDSAMYFCASCRAENSPLHFGNGTRLTVT.

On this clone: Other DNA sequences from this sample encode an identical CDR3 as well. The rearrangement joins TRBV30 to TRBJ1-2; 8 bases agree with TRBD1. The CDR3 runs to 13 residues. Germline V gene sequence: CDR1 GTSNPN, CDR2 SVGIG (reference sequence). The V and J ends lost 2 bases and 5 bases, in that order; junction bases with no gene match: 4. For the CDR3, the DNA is TGTGCCTGGAGTCGGGACAGGCCGTATGGCTACACCTTC. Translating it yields CAWSRDRPYGYTF.

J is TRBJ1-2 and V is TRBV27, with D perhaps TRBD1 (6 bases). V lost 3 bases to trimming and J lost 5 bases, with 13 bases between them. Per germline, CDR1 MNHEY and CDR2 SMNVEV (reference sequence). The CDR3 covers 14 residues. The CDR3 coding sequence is TGTGCCAGCAGTTTCAGACAGGACCTGTATGGCTACACCTTC. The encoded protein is CASSFRQDLYGYTF.

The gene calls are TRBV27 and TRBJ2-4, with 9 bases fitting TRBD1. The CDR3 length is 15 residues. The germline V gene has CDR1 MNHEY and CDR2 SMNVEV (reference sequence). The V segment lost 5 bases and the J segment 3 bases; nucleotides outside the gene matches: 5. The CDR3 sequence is CASSGTGLGKNIQYF. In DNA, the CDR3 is TGTGCCAGCAGTGGGACAGGGCTGGGCAAAAACATTCAGTACTTC.

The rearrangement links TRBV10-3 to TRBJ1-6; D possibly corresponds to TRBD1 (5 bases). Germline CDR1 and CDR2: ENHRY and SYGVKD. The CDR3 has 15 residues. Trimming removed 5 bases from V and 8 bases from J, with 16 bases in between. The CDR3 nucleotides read TGTGCCATCAGTCTCGAGGGACCATGGGATTCACCCCTCCACTTT. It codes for CAISLEGPWDSPLHF.

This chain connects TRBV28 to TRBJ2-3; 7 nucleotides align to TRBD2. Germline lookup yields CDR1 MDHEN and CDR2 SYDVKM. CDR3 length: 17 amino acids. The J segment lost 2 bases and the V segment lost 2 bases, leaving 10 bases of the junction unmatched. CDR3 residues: CASSLPGGGRVTDTQYF. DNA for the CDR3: TGTGCCAGCAGTTTACCCGGAGGCGGGAGAGTCACAGATACGCAGTATTTT. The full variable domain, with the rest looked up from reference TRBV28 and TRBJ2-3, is DVKVTQSSRYLVKRTGEKVFLECVQDMDHENMFWYRQDPGLGLRLIYFSYDVKMKEKGDIPEGYSVSREKKERFSLILESASTNQTSMYLCASSLPGGGRVTDTQYFGPGTRLTVL.

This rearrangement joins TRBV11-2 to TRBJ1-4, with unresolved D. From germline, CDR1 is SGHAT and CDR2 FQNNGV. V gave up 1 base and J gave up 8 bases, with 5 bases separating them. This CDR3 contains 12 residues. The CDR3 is CASSLAEEKLFF. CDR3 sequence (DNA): TGTGCCAGCAGCTTAGCTGAGGAAAAACTGTTTTTT.

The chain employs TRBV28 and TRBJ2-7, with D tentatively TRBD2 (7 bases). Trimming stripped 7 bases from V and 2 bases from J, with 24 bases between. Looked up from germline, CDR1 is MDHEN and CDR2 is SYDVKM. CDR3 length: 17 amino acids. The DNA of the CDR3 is TGTGCCAGCAATGCGCCCCTCGGCGGGGGCTTCACCTACGAGCAGTACTTC. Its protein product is CASNAPLGGGFTYEQYF. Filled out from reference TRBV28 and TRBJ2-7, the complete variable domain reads DVKVTQSSRYLVKRTGEKVFLECVQDMDHENMFWYRQDPGLGLRLIYFSYDVKMKEKGDIPEGYSVSREKKERFSLILESASTNQTSMYLCASNAPLGGGFTYEQYFGPGTRLTVT.

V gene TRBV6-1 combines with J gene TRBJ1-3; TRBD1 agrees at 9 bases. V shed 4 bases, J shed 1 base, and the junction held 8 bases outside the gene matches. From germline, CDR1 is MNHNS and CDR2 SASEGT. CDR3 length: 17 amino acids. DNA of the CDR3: TGTGCCAGCAGTGCCCTGAGTGGGACAGGGTCTGGAAACACCATATATTTT. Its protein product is CASSALSGTGSGNTIYF.

The CDR3 DNA reads as TGTGCCAGCAGCCAGGGGATCGAGCGGGGACAGTTCTTC. Translation: CASSQGIERGQFF. The chain employs TRBV5-4 and TRBJ2-1; TRBD2 might be the D (7 bases). The ends were cut back, 4 bases at V and 13 bases at J, with 18 bases in the middle. There are 13 residues in the CDR3. Germline CDR1 SGHNT, CDR2 YYREEE (reference sequence).

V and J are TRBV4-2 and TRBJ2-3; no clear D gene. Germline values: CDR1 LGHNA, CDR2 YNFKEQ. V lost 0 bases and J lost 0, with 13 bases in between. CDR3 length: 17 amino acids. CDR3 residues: CASSQDLRKASTDTQYF. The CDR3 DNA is TGTGCCAGCAGCCAAGATCTGAGAAAAGCTAGCACAGATACGCAGTATTTT.

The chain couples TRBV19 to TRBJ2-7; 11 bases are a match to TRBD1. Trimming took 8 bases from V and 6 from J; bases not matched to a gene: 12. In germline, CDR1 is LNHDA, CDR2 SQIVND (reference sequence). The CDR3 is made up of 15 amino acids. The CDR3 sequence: CASQLGGQGEGEQYF. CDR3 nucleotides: TGTGCCAGTCAATTAGGGGGACAGGGGGAAGGCGAGCAGTACTTC.